This entry lists 31 T cell receptor beta chains sequenced from one sample in a study of blood T cell repertoires in COVID-19. This table comes from immunoSEQ multiplex PCR, and its TCRdb copy is limited to in-frame clones, with some not included. The sample contains about 170,000 clones, less than 85% of which appear only once. Sequences were obtained from peripheral blood. Source of these receptors: a woman in her thirties or forties with COVID-19, enrolled during active disease.

This chain links TRBV6-2 or TRBV6-3 with TRBJ2-3; D possibly corresponds to TRBD2 (6 bases). The CDR3 sequence is 20 residues long. Germline loops: CDR1 MNHEY, CDR2 SVGEGT. V lost 3 bases and J lost 3, with 28 bases in between. The DNA of the CDR3 is TGTGCCAGCAGTTATCCTATGACTCGAGTCGGCGGGATTTGGACAGATACGCAGTATTTT. Translating it yields CASSYPMTRVGGIWTDTQYF.

This clone was recorded many times. The chain is built from TRBV5-1 and TRBJ2-5, with 14 bases that match TRBD2. V dropped 3 bases and J dropped 4; count of bases not matched to a gene: 5. The CDR3 loop spans 16 amino acids. Germline CDR1 reads SGHRS; CDR2 reads YFSETQ. The CDR3 DNA is TGCGCCAGCAGCTATGGACTAGCGGGAGGAGTAGAGACCCAGTACTTC. This translates into CASSYGLAGGVETQYF.

The CDR3 DNA reads TGCGCCAGCAGTGACGCGGATGAGCAGTACTTC. Its translation is CASSDADEQYF. The genes are TRBV10-1 and TRBJ2-7; D not resolved. The CDR3 is 11 amino acids. The germline V gene has CDR1 WNHNN and CDR2 SYGVQD (reference sequence). Trimming shortened V by 3 bases and J by 7 bases, and 7 bases separated the two germline ends.

The chain uses TRBV7-3 and TRBJ2-2; 9 bases line up with TRBD2. The V and J ends lost 6 bases and 4 bases, in that order; junction bases with no gene match: 6. This CDR3 region has 15 residues. Germline loops: CDR1 SGHTA, CDR2 FQGTGA. The CDR3 nucleotides read TGTGCCAGCAGAGGGCGGGAGGGCCCCACCGGGGAGCTGTTTTTT. Translation: CASRGREGPTGELFF.

This chain connects TRBV27 to TRBJ1-1; tentative D call: TRBD1 (5 bases). This CDR3 contains 14 residues. V dropped 5 bases and J dropped 4 bases, with 14 bases sitting between them. Germline V gives CDR1 MNHEY, CDR2 SMNVEV (reference sequence). The CDR3 bases are TGTGCCAGCAGTCTTTTATCTAGGGGCACTGAAGCTTTCTTT. Encoded protein: CASSLLSRGTEAFF.

This chain connects TRBV10-3 to TRBJ2-1, with 10 bases aligning to TRBD1. J lost 5 bases, V lost 3 bases, and 4 bases had no gene match. The V gene's germline CDR1 is ENHRY and CDR2 SYGVKD. The CDR3 runs to 15 residues. This chain's CDR3 is CAISDWDRGNNEQFF. The DNA for the CDR3 is TGTGCCATCAGTGACTGGGACAGGGGTAACAATGAGCAGTTCTTC.

The chain joins TRBV11-2 to TRBJ1-4; D might be TRBD1 (6 bases). V lost 5 bases and J 5 bases, leaving 9 bases between the germline ends. The germline V gene has CDR1 SGHAT and CDR2 FQNNGV. The CDR3 totals 13 residues. CDR3 nucleotides: TGTGCCAGCAGCGGGGGCCTAAATGAAAAACTGTTTTTT. Its protein product is CASSGGLNEKLFF. Full variable domain (rest looked up from reference TRBV11-2 and TRBJ1-4): EAGVAQSPRYKIIEKRQSVAFWCNPISGHATLYWYQQILGQGPKLLIQFQNNGVVDDSQLPKDRFSAERLKGVDSTLKIQPAKLEDSAVYLCASSGGLNEKLFFGSGTQLSVL.

The chain combines TRBV7-3 with TRBJ2-5, with D possibly TRBD2 on 5 matching bases. The V end was cut by 5 bases, the J end by 5 bases, with 15 bases between. CDR3 length: 14 residues. Germline V CDR1 and CDR2: SGHTA, FQGTGA. CDR3 in amino acids: CASSPFEGMETQYF. The CDR3 DNA sequence: TGTGCCAGCAGCCCGTTTGAGGGCATGGAGACCCAGTACTTC. The whole variable domain, remainder taken from reference TRBV7-3 and TRBJ2-5, is GAGVSQTPSNKVTEKGKYVELRCDPISGHTALYWYRQSLGQGPEFLIYFQGTGAADDSGLPNDRFFAVRPEGSVSTLKIQRTERGDSAVYLCASSPFEGMETQYFGPGTRLLVL.

This clone came up once. The chain carries TRBV3-1 (or the pseudogene TRBV3-2) and TRBJ1-6; 7 nucleotides align to TRBD1. The V gene's germline CDR1 is LGHDT and CDR2 YNNKEL (reference sequence). After removal of 8 bases from V and 16 bases from J, the junction contained 8 bases not matched to a gene. CDR3 length: 11 residues. The DNA for the CDR3 is TGTGCCAGCCGCGGACAGGCCCAGCTCCACTTT. As protein: CASRGQAQLHF.

V gene TRBV19 combines with J gene TRBJ1-4, with 11 positions matching TRBD1. CDR3 size: 15 residues. Germline loops: CDR1 LNHDA, CDR2 SQIVND (reference sequence). V lost 3 bases, J lost 8 bases, and 5 bases stayed unmatched. The CDR3 sequence: CASSIGQGAREKLFF. The CDR3 DNA sequence: TGTGCCAGTAGTATCGGACAGGGGGCTCGGGAAAAACTGTTTTTT.

The chain is built from TRBV5-1 and TRBJ2-2, with a tentative D call TRBD2 (5 bases). V was pared by 5 bases and J by 6 bases, with 17 bases between. CDR3 length equals 15 residues. Germline V CDR1 and CDR2: SGHRS, YFSETQ. The CDR3 sequence: CASSHSGPPAGELFF. The CDR3 DNA reads as TGCGCCAGCAGTCACAGCGGACCGCCCGCCGGGGAGCTGTTTTTT.

CDR3 region: CASSLETNEQFF. In nucleotides, the CDR3 is TGTGCCAGCAGCTTAGAAACAAATGAGCAGTTCTTC. The rearrangement joins TRBV11-2 to TRBJ2-1; no clear D gene. Germline lookup yields CDR1 SGHAT and CDR2 FQNNGV. The V and J ends lost 0 bases and 7 bases respectively, with 4 bases between them. The CDR3 is 12 amino acids.

The chain links TRBV30 to TRBJ1-6, with D possibly being TRBD1 (5 bases). Germline V gene sequence: CDR1 GTSNPN, CDR2 SVGIG (reference sequence). The CDR3 is made up of 15 amino acids. Trimming removed 4 bases at V and 0 bases at J, with 10 bases between. The chain's CDR3 is CAWKAGNSYNSPLHF. As DNA, the CDR3 is TGTGCCTGGAAAGCAGGGAACTCCTATAATTCACCCCTCCACTTT.

This rearrangement joins TRBV6-1 to TRBJ1-2; TRBD1 agrees at 7 bases. Germline lookup yields CDR1 MNHNS and CDR2 SASEGT. V gave up 5 bases and J gave up 1 base; unmatched junction bases: 7. The CDR3 loop spans 15 amino acids. The CDR3 DNA sequence: TGTGCCAGCAGTACCACCGGGGACAGTAACTATGGCTACACCTTC. Translation gives CASSTTGDSNYGYTF.

The CDR3, as DNA: TGTGCCAGCAGCTTGGGGAGGGTAGCGAATTATGAAAAACTGTTTTTT. Translating it yields CASSLGRVANYEKLFF. The J gene is TRBJ1-4, the V gene TRBV7-9, with D unclear. This CDR3 contains 16 residues. Germline loops: CDR1 SEHNR, CDR2 FQNEAQ (reference sequence). V lost 3 bases and J lost 6, with 17 bases in between.

The rearrangement joins TRBV30 to TRBJ1-5, with D maybe TRBD1 (5 bases). The CDR3 runs 14 residues. The germline gives CDR1 GTSNPN, CDR2 SVGIG (reference sequence). Deletions cut 3 bases from V and 2 bases from J, with 11 bases between. Here the CDR3 reads CAWSGDSGNQPQHF. The CDR3 DNA sequence: TGTGCCTGGAGCGGAGACAGTGGCAATCAGCCCCAGCATTTT.

This clone was recorded once. V usage is TRBV11-1 and J usage is TRBJ1-1; D is perhaps TRBD1 (5 bases). The CDR3 is 14 residues long. V was cut by 1 base and J by 0 bases, with 6 bases left in between. Germline CDR1 and CDR2: SGHAT and FQDESV (reference sequence). For the CDR3, the DNA is TGTGCCAGCAGCTTAGACAGGCTGAACACTGAAGCTTTCTTT. It yields the protein CASSLDRLNTEAFF.

The chain carries TRBV5-1 and TRBJ2-1; 7 bases are a match to TRBD2. The CDR3 length is 16 residues. V was clipped by 0 bases and J by 7 bases; unmatched bases: 10. The germline CDR1 and CDR2 sequences are SGHRS and YFSETQ. CDR3 sequence reads: CASSLGVGGIWNEQFF. DNA for the CDR3: TGCGCCAGCAGCTTGGGGGTGGGAGGGATTTGGAATGAGCAGTTCTTC.

Written as DNA, the CDR3 is TGTGCCAGCAGTTCTAGCGGGAGAGGGTCTGAGACCCAGTACTTC. Encoded protein: CASSSSGRGSETQYF. This chain joins TRBV7-3 and TRBJ2-5; 10 nucleotides match TRBD2. Trimming at V came to 6 bases and at J to 5 bases, leaving 9 bases not matched to a gene. This CDR3 comprises 15 residues. Per germline, CDR1 SGHTA and CDR2 FQGTGA.

The chain joins TRBV2 to TRBJ2-1; 9 bases map to TRBD2. Germline V lookup: CDR1 SNHLY, CDR2 FYNNEI. Unmatched junction bases numbered 17, after V lost 6 bases and J lost 8 bases. The length of the CDR3 is 17 residues. CDR3 in amino acids: CASRPRLVSGSPHEQFF. Written as DNA, the CDR3 is TGTGCCAGCAGACCCCGTTTGGTTAGCGGGAGCCCCCATGAGCAGTTCTTC. The variable domain in full, with the rest retrieved from reference TRBV2 and TRBJ2-1, is EPEVTQTPSHQVTQMGQEVILRCVPISNHLYFYWYRQILGQKVEFLVSFYNNEISEKSEIFDDQFSVERPDGSNFTLKIRSTKLEDSAMYFCASRPRLVSGSPHEQFFGPGTRLTVL.

The chain links TRBV11-2 to TRBJ1-5; D possibly corresponds to TRBD1 (6 bases). Deletions cut 5 bases from V and 5 bases from J, with 13 bases between. Germline V gene sequence: CDR1 SGHAT, CDR2 FQNNGV. The CDR3 is made up of 14 amino acids. CDR3 in DNA: TGTGCCAGCAGCCTCACAGGGACCTATCAGCCCCAGCATTTT. Translated, it gives CASSLTGTYQPQHF. Supplemented by reference TRBV11-2 and TRBJ1-5, the full variable domain reads EAGVAQSPRYKIIEKRQSVAFWCNPISGHATLYWYQQILGQGPKLLIQFQNNGVVDDSQLPKDRFSAERLKGVDSTLKIQPAKLEDSAVYLCASSLTGTYQPQHFGDGTRLSIL.

This clone was counted at least ten times. The V and J genes are TRBV19 and TRBJ1-1, with 7 bases that match TRBD1. The ends lost 7 bases at V and 5 bases at J; junction bases unmatched: 16. This CDR3 contains 16 residues. Looked up from germline, CDR1 is LNHDA and CDR2 is SQIVND (reference sequence). The CDR3 reads CASTPIGGGLRTEAFF. The CDR3, as DNA: TGTGCCAGTACCCCCATTGGAGGGGGCCTTCGGACTGAAGCTTTCTTT.

The V call is TRBV2, the J call TRBJ1-3; D unresolved. V was shortened by 1 base and J by 4 bases, with 17 bases between the two germline ends. Germline V gives CDR1 SNHLY, CDR2 FYNNEI. This CDR3 region has 17 residues. The CDR3 DNA reads as TGTGCCAGCAGTGAAGAGGACTCAAGAATAGCAGGAAACACCATATATTTT. Translation: CASSEEDSRIAGNTIYF.

The gene calls are TRBV10-3 and TRBJ2-5, with 12 bases that match TRBD1. The CDR3 totals 17 residues. Germline V gene data show CDR1 as ENHRY and CDR2 as SYGVKD. With V trimmed by 3 bases and J by 5 bases, 10 bases remained unmatched. In nucleotides, the CDR3 is TGTGCCATCAGTGACTTACCCGGGACAGGGGGCGGGGAGACCCAGTACTTC. Amino acid sequence: CAISDLPGTGGGETQYF.

This clone was observed once. V usage is TRBV7-2 and J usage is TRBJ1-6; 8 bases map to TRBD1. The CDR3 sequence is 15 residues long. The V segment lost 5 bases and the J segment 9 bases; nucleotides outside the gene matches: 9. Germline V gives CDR1 SGHTA, CDR2 FQGNSA. Written as DNA, the CDR3 is TGTGCCAGCAGCGAGGACAGGGTGGGGTTTTCACCCCTCCACTTT. Translating it yields CASSEDRVGFSPLHF. Full variable domain (remainder filled in from reference TRBV7-2 and TRBJ1-6): GAGVSQSPSNKVTEKGKDVELRCDPISGHTALYWYRQSLGQGLEFLIYFQGNSAPDKSGLPSDRFSAERTGGSVSTLTIQRTQQEDSAVYLCASSEDRVGFSPLHFGNGTRLTVT.

The rearrangement joins TRBV6-1 to TRBJ1-1; unclear D gene. Trimming stripped 2 bases from V and 0 bases from J, with 10 bases between. From germline, CDR1 is MNHNS and CDR2 SASEGT. The CDR3 is 15 residues long. Here the CDR3 reads CASSEMAGLNTEAFF. DNA of the CDR3: TGTGCCAGCAGTGAAATGGCAGGTCTGAACACTGAAGCTTTCTTT.

The V and J genes are TRBV29-1 and TRBJ2-1; 10 bases are a match to TRBD2. Trimming cost V 3 bases and J 10 bases; bases outside gene matches: 6. CDR1 is SQVTM and CDR2 is ANQGSEA in the germline V gene. This CDR3 comprises 13 residues. CDR3 residues: CSVDAAGLAEQFF. The CDR3 bases are TGCAGCGTTGATGCGGCGGGACTAGCGGAGCAGTTCTTC.

This chain connects TRBV15 to TRBJ2-1; 7 bases map to TRBD1. The CDR3 contains 18 residues. Per germline, CDR1 LNHNV and CDR2 YYDKDF (reference sequence). The junction had 14 bases not matched to a gene; V was cut back by 2 bases and J by 4 bases. The CDR3 nucleotides are TGTGCCACCAGCAGACACCCGTTACCAGGGGGAGCTTACAATGAGCAGTTCTTC. Translation: CATSRHPLPGGAYNEQFF.

This chain joins TRBV6-6 and TRBJ2-7; TRBD2 matches at 7 bases. J lost 3 bases, V lost 2 bases, and 4 bases had no gene match. Germline assignment: CDR1 MNHNY and CDR2 SVGAGI (reference sequence). There are 14 residues in the CDR3. The CDR3 DNA sequence: TGTGCCAGCAGTTACAAGCGGGAAAGCTACGAGCAGTACTTC. This encodes CASSYKRESYEQYF.

CDR3 region: CASSLASGRATGELFF. CDR3 coding DNA: TGTGCCAGCAGCTTAGCTAGCGGGAGGGCCACCGGGGAGCTGTTTTTT. V is TRBV7-2 and J is TRBJ2-2, with 11 bases lining up with TRBD2. V lost 0 bases, J lost 4 bases, and 1 base stayed unmatched. Germline V gives CDR1 SGHTA, CDR2 FQGNSA. The length of the CDR3 is 16 residues.

The V and J genes are TRBV27 and TRBJ2-1; 9 nucleotides align to TRBD1. The germline V gene has CDR1 MNHEY and CDR2 SMNVEV (reference sequence). CDR3 length equals 15 residues. J lost 10 bases, V lost 8 bases, and 15 bases had no gene match. The CDR3 is CASSTGTGKNGEQFF. CDR3 DNA sequence: TGTGCCAGCTCCACCGGGACAGGGAAGAACGGGGAGCAGTTCTTC.